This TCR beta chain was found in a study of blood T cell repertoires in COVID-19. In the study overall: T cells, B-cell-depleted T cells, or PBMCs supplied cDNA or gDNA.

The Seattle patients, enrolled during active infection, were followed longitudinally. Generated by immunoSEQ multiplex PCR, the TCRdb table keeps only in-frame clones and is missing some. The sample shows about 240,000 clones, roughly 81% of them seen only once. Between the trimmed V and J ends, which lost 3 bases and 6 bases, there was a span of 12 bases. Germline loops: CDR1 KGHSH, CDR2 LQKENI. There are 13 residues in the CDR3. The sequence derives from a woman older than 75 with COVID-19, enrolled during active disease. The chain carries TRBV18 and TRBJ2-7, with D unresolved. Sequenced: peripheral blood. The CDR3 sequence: CASSPAVAFEQYF. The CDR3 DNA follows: TGTGCCAGCTCACCGGCGGTGGCATTCGAGCAGTACTTC.